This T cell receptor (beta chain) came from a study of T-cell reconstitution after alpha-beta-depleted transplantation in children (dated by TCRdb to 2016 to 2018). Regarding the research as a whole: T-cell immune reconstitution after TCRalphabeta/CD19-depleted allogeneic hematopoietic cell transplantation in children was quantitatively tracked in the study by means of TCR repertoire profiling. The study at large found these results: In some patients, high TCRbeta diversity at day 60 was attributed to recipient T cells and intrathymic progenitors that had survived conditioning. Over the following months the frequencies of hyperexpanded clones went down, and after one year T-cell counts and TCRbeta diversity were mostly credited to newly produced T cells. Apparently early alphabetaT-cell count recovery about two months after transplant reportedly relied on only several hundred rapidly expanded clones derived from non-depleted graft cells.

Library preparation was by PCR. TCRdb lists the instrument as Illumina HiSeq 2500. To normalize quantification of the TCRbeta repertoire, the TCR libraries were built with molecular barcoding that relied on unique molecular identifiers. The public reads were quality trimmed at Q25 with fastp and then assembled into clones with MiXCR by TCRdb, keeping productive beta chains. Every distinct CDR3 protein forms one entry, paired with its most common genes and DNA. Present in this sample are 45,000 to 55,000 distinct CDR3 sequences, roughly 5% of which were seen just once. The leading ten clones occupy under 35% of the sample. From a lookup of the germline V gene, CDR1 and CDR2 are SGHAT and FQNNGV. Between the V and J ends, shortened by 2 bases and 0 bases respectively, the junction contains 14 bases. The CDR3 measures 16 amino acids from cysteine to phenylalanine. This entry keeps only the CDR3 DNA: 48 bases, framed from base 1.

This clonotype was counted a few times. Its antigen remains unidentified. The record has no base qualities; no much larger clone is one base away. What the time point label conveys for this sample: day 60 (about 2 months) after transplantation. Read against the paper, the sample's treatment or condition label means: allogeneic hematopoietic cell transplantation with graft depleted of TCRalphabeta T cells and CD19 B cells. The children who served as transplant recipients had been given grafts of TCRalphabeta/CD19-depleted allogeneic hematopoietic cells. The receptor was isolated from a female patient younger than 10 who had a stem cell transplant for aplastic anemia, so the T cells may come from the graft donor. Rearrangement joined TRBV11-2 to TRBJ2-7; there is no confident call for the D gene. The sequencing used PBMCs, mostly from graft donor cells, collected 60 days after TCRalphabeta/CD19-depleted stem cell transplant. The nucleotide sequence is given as TGTGCCAGCAGCTTAACCCTACTACAGAGCTCCTACGAGCAGTACTTC. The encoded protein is CASSLTLLQSSYEQYF.